One sample yielded the 12 T cell receptor beta chains listed below, sequenced in a study of blood T cell repertoires in COVID-19. The data were produced by immunoSEQ multiplex PCR, yet TCRdb's version contains in-frame clones alone and is incomplete. This sample has about 250,000 clones, with 89% found just once. Sequencing used peripheral blood. The receptors derive from a woman aged 40 to 50 who had recovered from COVID-19.

The chain uses TRBV18 and TRBJ1-2; 7 nucleotides line up with TRBD1. The V segment lost 2 bases and the J segment 1 base; nucleotides outside the gene matches: 7. In germline, CDR1 is KGHSH, CDR2 LQKENI. The CDR3 covers 16 residues. This CDR3 reads CASSPSGTESNYGYTF. The CDR3 DNA sequence: TGTGCCAGCTCACCATCCGGGACAGAAAGTAACTATGGCTACACCTTC.

This clone was observed a single time. This chain links TRBV4-1 with TRBJ2-7; tentative D call: TRBD1 (6 bases). The V end lost 3 bases, the J end lost 0 bases, and 12 bases lay between the germline ends. CDR1 MGHRA and CDR2 YSYEKL come from the germline V gene. The CDR3 covers 15 residues. As DNA, the CDR3 is TGCGCCAGCAGCCACCATGGACAGCCCTCCTACGAGCAGTACTTC. It is translated as CASSHHGQPSYEQYF.

The chain links TRBV5-4 to TRBJ2-2; tentative D call: TRBD1 (6 bases). The germline V gene has CDR1 SGHNT and CDR2 YYREEE (reference sequence). V lost 4 bases to trimming and J lost 1 base, with 20 bases between them. The CDR3 loop spans 18 amino acids. This CDR3 is CASSPLGKQGMNTGELFF. CDR3 sequence (DNA): TGTGCCAGCAGCCCCCTAGGGAAACAGGGCATGAACACCGGGGAGCTGTTTTTT.

The chain recombines TRBV10-2 with TRBJ2-5; TRBD1 might be the D (5 bases). Germline loops: CDR1 WSHSY, CDR2 SAAADI. V was trimmed by 2 bases and J by 4 bases, leaving 8 bases between them. The CDR3 is made up of 13 amino acids. This CDR3 reads CASSEGARETQYF. The CDR3 DNA reads TGCGCCAGCAGTGAGGGGGCGAGAGAGACCCAGTACTTC.

This sequence joins TRBV11-3 and TRBJ2-7; weak D call: TRBD1 (6 bases). Germline CDR1 reads SGHNT; CDR2 reads YENEEA. The CDR3 totals 13 residues. Trimming removed 5 bases at V and 6 bases at J, with 14 bases between. The CDR3 region has the DNA TGTGCCAGCAGCAGAACAGGGTTCGGCGAGCAGTACGTC. It codes for CASSRTGFGEQYV.

The rearrangement joins TRBV11-3 to TRBJ2-5, with TRBD2 as a possible D gene (5 bases). Trimming took off 5 bases at V and 8 bases at J, with 18 bases between the two ends. The V gene's germline CDR1 is SGHNT and CDR2 YENEEA. CDR3 length: 14 amino acids. CDR3 loop: CASSKWSPPGTQYF. Here the CDR3 DNA reads TGTGCCAGCAGCAAGTGGTCCCCCCCGGGAACCCAGTACTTC.

The chain uses TRBV12-3 or TRBV12-4 and TRBJ2-7; 11 bases are shared with TRBD2. The trim removed 8 bases at V and 9 bases at J, leaving 6 bases unmatched. This CDR3 contains 12 residues. CDR3 sequence reads: CASGSGGVVQYF. DNA of the CDR3: TGTGCCAGCGGTAGCGGGGGGGTCGTGCAGTACTTC.

The chain carries TRBV29-1 and TRBJ2-7, with 8 bases lining up with TRBD1. The length of the CDR3 is 11 residues. Germline loops: CDR1 SQVTM, CDR2 ANQGSEA. Trimming cost V 7 bases and J 6 bases; bases outside gene matches: 5. The CDR3 region has the DNA TGCAGCGCTCAGGGGGCCAGCGAGCAGTACTTC. It specifies CSAQGASEQYF.

This clone has more than one count but fewer than ten. The rearrangement uses TRBV11-3 and TRBJ2-3; D remains ambiguous. Per the germline V gene, CDR1 is SGHNT and CDR2 is YENEEA. The V end lost 4 bases, the J end lost 4 bases, and 6 bases lay between the germline ends. There are 12 residues in the CDR3. Here the CDR3 reads CASSYTADTQYF. DNA of the CDR3: TGTGCCAGCAGCTATACAGCAGATACGCAGTATTTT.

The V gene is TRBV12-3 or TRBV12-4, the J gene TRBJ1-2; the match to TRBD1 covers 7 bases. This CDR3 has 13 residues. Trimming took 6 bases from V and 3 from J; bases not matched to a gene: 4. This CDR3 reads CASSLTGYYGYTF. DNA for the CDR3: TGTGCCAGCAGCCTGACAGGGTACTATGGCTACACCTTC.

This clone appeared a single time. The rearrangement uses TRBV5-5 and TRBJ1-2, with 8 bases aligning to TRBD1. The CDR3 covers 15 residues. Per the germline V gene, CDR1 is SGHKS and CDR2 is YYEKEE (reference sequence). V was clipped by 1 base and J by 3 bases; unmatched bases: 5. The CDR3 sequence is CASSLKPTGDYGYTF. CDR3 bases: TGTGCCAGCAGCTTGAAGCCGACAGGGGACTATGGCTACACCTTC.

This chain uses TRBV7-9 with TRBJ2-7, with D maybe TRBD1 (6 bases). Germline V gene sequence: CDR1 SEHNR, CDR2 FQNEAQ (reference sequence). Trimming removed 3 bases at V and 3 bases at J, with 12 bases between. This CDR3 has 14 residues. The CDR3 loop is CASSFPGTHYEQYF. The CDR3 DNA is TGTGCCAGCAGCTTTCCCGGGACACACTACGAGCAGTACTTC. The complete variable domain, with remaining parts taken from reference TRBV7-9 and TRBJ2-7, reads DTGVSQNPRHKITKRGQNVTFRCDPISEHNRLYWYRQTLGQGPEFLTYFQNEAQLEKSRLLSDRFSAERPKGSFSTLEIQRTEQGDSAMYLCASSFPGTHYEQYFGPGTRLTVT.